This entry lists 12 T cell receptor beta chains sequenced from one sample in a study of shared clonotypes between healthy human individuals. Here immunoSEQ multiplex PCR was the method, and the copy in TCRdb shows in-frame clones only, minus some. The table shows hundreds of thousands of clones, with roughly 98% occurring only once. CD45RO-negative cells were positively selected for CCR7, leaving out terminally differentiated effector memory CD45RA+ cells. Material: naive CD8+ T cells sorted from blood. The source is a man younger than 40 in good health.

This clone was seen only once. The chain recombines TRBV18 with TRBJ2-3; 10 bases match TRBD2. This CDR3 spans 20 amino acids. V was clipped by 3 bases and J by 3 bases; unmatched bases: 18. Germline V gives CDR1 KGHSH, CDR2 LQKENI. The CDR3 is CASSPLDRDSSGSWTDTQYF. In nucleotides, the CDR3 is TGTGCCAGCTCACCTTTGGACAGGGACTCTAGCGGGAGCTGGACAGATACGCAGTATTTT.

This chain links TRBV9 with TRBJ2-7; D possibly corresponds to TRBD1 (5 bases). V dropped 4 bases and J dropped 2 bases, with 19 bases sitting between them. The CDR3 covers 16 residues. Germline V gene data show CDR1 as SGDLS and CDR2 as YYNGEE. DNA for the CDR3: TGTGCCAGCAGCATAGGGGCTGTGGAGCGTCCCTACGAGCAGTACTTC. It specifies CASSIGAVERPYEQYF.

The genes are TRBV7-2 and TRBJ2-5, with a weak D call TRBD2 (5 bases). The CDR3 runs 16 residues. V was pared by 5 bases and J by 2 bases, with 18 bases between. Germline V CDR1 and CDR2: SGHTA, FQGNSA. The CDR3 loop reads CASSPLELVAQETQYF. The CDR3 DNA follows: TGTGCCAGCAGCCCCCTGGAACTAGTTGCGCAAGAGACCCAGTACTTC.

The chain uses TRBV7-4 and TRBJ1-5, with TRBD1 matching 10 bases. Germline V lookup: CDR1 SGHVT, CDR2 SQSDAQ. The CDR3 totals 19 residues. The trim removed 1 base at V and 0 bases at J, leaving 9 bases unmatched. As DNA, the CDR3 is TGTGCCAGCAGCTTAGGGGACAGGGGACCAGTATCTAGCAATCAGCCCCAGCATTTT. Translating it yields CASSLGDRGPVSSNQPQHF.

The chain couples TRBV6-5 to TRBJ2-1; TRBD2 might be the D (7 bases). V was clipped by 6 bases and J by 6 bases, with 9 bases between them. The CDR3 length is 12 residues. CDR1 is MNHEY and CDR2 is SVGAGI in the germline V gene. The CDR3 region is CASRGGGNEQFF. In DNA form, the CDR3 reads TGTGCCAGCAGGGGAGGGGGCAATGAGCAGTTCTTC.

The chain uses TRBV5-1 and TRBJ2-3; D uncertain. There are 16 residues in the CDR3. CDR1 SGHRS and CDR2 YFSETQ come from the germline V gene. V lost 3 bases, J lost 0 bases, and 14 bases lay in between. The CDR3 loop reads CASSSFAADSTDTQYF. DNA of the CDR3: TGCGCCAGCAGCTCCTTTGCTGCGGACAGCACAGATACGCAGTATTTT.

The V and J genes are TRBV29-1 and TRBJ2-1, with TRBD2 matching 10 bases. The V gene end was trimmed by 4 bases and the J gene end by 2 bases; junction bases not matched to a gene: 14. The germline V gene has CDR1 SQVTM and CDR2 ANQGSEA. This CDR3 region has 18 residues. The CDR3 spells CSVGAQTLAGVPYNEQFF. CDR3 in DNA: TGCAGCGTTGGAGCGCAAACCCTAGCGGGAGTTCCCTACAATGAGCAGTTCTTC.

This clone was detected only once. The chain joins TRBV29-1 to TRBJ2-7, with TRBD1 matching over 8 bases. Germline loops: CDR1 SQVTM, CDR2 ANQGSEA. The V segment lost 5 bases and the J segment 3 bases; nucleotides outside the gene matches: 9. The CDR3 totals 14 residues. The CDR3 bases are TGCAGCGTTCAGGGGGCAGGGTTGGGCTACGAGCAGTACTTC. It specifies CSVQGAGLGYEQYF.

This chain uses TRBV7-6 with TRBJ2-7; the match to TRBD1 covers 7 bases. The germline CDR1 and CDR2 sequences are SGHVS and FNYEAQ. The CDR3 has 14 amino acids. The V and J ends lost 4 bases and 1 base, in that order; junction bases with no gene match: 4. The CDR3 nucleotides are TGTGCCAGCAGCTATAGCAGGGGGTCCTACGAGCAGTACTTC. It yields the protein CASSYSRGSYEQYF.

The V call is TRBV7-9, the J call TRBJ2-1; the D is unclear. CDR1 and CDR2 (germline): SEHNR, FQNEAQ (reference sequence). The V end was cut by 5 bases, the J end by 10 bases, with 12 bases between. The CDR3 extends over 12 amino acids. The CDR3 sequence: CASSPLQREQFF. The CDR3 DNA sequence: TGTGCCAGCAGCCCACTACAGAGGGAGCAGTTCTTC. Looking up the rest from reference TRBV7-9 and TRBJ2-1 gives the full variable domain: DTGVSQNPRHKITKRGQNVTFRCDPISEHNRLYWYRQTLGQGPEFLTYFQNEAQLEKSRLLSDRFSAERPKGSFSTLEIQRTEQGDSAMYLCASSPLQREQFFGPGTRLTVL.

The chain couples TRBV7-6 to TRBJ2-7; D gene ambiguous. CDR1 is SGHVS, CDR2 FNYEAQ, per germline. This CDR3 is built from 15 residues. V lost 1 base and J 6 bases, leaving 16 bases between the germline ends. Written as DNA, the CDR3 is TGTGCCAGCAGCTTAGAATGGGATAGGCTGGGCGAGCAGTACTTC. This gives the protein CASSLEWDRLGEQYF.

The chain has TRBV7-6 and TRBJ2-7; 8 positions match TRBD1. This CDR3 spans 16 amino acids. Per germline, CDR1 SGHVS and CDR2 FNYEAQ. J gave up 2 bases and V 5 bases, and 11 bases lay outside the gene matches. In DNA, the CDR3 is TGTGCCAGCAGCCCCGGACAGGGCTTACCTACCTACGAGCAGTACTTC. Translation: CASSPGQGLPTYEQYF.